This T cell receptor (beta chain) derives from a study of PD-1 blockade in classical Hodgkin lymphoma. Trimming shortened V by 5 bases and J by 1 base, and 6 bases separated the two germline ends. The CDR3 covers 13 residues. Germline V CDR1 and CDR2: MNHEY, SVGAGI. Autologous stem cell transplantation was followed by relapse in every patient, and brentuximab vedotin exposure varied. Measured with immunoSEQ multiplex PCR; TCRdb has only the in-frame clones, and not every one. The sample lists tens of thousands of clones, under 90% occurring once. The sample in question was peripheral blood mononuclear cells (PBMCs), obtained at baseline. This receptor was obtained from a human donor with classical Hodgkin lymphoma. This chain links TRBV6-5 with TRBJ1-5, with no clear D. CDR3 coding DNA: TGTGCCAGCAGTCCCCGCAGCAATCAGCCCCAGCATTTT. Amino acid sequence: CASSPRSNQPQHF.